One and the same sample provided the 3 T cell receptor beta chains below, sequenced in a study of untreated major depressive disorder. Repertoires were generated with immunoSEQ multiplex PCR, while TCRdb's copy carries only in-frame clones and drops some. The table lists 20,000 or so clones, over 65% of them singletons. Sample: CD4+ T cells from PBMCs. The origin of the receptors is a woman under 40 in good health.

This clone was seen only once. The chain joins TRBV2 to TRBJ2-3; unclear D gene. V lost 7 bases and J lost 2, with 10 bases in between. The germline V gene encodes CDR1 SNHLY and CDR2 FYNNEI. This CDR3 region has 13 residues. CDR3: CASNPAFTDTQYF. The CDR3, as DNA: TGTGCCAGCAACCCCGCTTTCACAGATACGCAGTATTTT.

The chain links TRBV29-1 to TRBJ2-7, with D perhaps matching TRBD1 (6 bases). This CDR3 region has 13 residues. V was cut by 1 base and J by 2 bases, with 9 bases left in between. CDR1 SQVTM and CDR2 ANQGSEA come from the germline V gene. The CDR3 region is CSVEGTETYEQYF. In DNA, the CDR3 is TGCAGCGTTGAAGGGACAGAGACCTACGAGCAGTACTTC.

This clone was picked up one time. This rearrangement joins TRBV5-4 to TRBJ2-1; D may be TRBD1 (5 bases). V gave up 4 bases and J gave up 7 bases, with 9 bases separating them. CDR3 length equals 12 residues. Per germline, CDR1 SGHNT and CDR2 YYREEE (reference sequence). As DNA, the CDR3 is TGTGCCAGCAGCCTGGACACAAATGAGCAGTTCTTC. Protein sequence: CASSLDTNEQFF. Filled out from reference TRBV5-4 and TRBJ2-1, the complete variable domain reads ETGVTQSPTHLIKTRGQQVTLRCSSQSGHNTVSWYQQALGQGPQFIFQYYREEENGRGNFPPRFSGLQFPNYSSELNVNALELDDSALYLCASSLDTNEQFFGPGTRLTVL.